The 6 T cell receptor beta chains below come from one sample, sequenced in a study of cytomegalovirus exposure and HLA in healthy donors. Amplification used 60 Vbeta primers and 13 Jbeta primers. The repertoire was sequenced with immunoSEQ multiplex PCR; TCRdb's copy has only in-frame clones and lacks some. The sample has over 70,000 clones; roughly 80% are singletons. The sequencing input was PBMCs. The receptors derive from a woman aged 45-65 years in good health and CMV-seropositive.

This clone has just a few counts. The CDR3: CASSTGNSGNTIYF. In nucleotides, the CDR3 is TGTGCCAGCAGTACAGGAAACTCTGGAAACACCATATATTTT. The gene calls are TRBV11-2 and TRBJ1-3, with D perhaps matching TRBD1 (5 bases). Germline V gives CDR1 SGHAT, CDR2 FQNNGV. The CDR3 loop spans 14 amino acids. With 6 bases removed from V and 0 bases from J, the gap between germline ends came to 9 bases.

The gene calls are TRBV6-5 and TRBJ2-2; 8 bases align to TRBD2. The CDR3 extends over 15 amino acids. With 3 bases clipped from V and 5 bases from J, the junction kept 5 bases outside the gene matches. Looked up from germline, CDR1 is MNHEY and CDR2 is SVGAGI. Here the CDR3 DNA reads TGTGCCAGCAGTTATTGGCGGGAGGTGACCGGGGAGCTGTTTTTT. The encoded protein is CASSYWREVTGELFF.

The chain's CDR3 is CASSQEYTGGGNGYTF. In DNA, the CDR3 is TGCGCCAGCAGCCAAGAATATACAGGGGGAGGAAATGGCTACACCTTC. The chain combines TRBV4-1 with TRBJ1-2; 8 bases line up with TRBD1. Per the germline V gene, CDR1 is MGHRA and CDR2 is YSYEKL. V lost 0 bases and J lost 6; bases outside the gene matches: 9. This CDR3 spans 16 amino acids.

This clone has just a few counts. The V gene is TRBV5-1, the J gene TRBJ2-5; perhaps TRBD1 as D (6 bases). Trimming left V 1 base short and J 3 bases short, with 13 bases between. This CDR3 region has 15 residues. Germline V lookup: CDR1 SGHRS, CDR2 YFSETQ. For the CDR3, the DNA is TGCGCCAGCAGCTTGCAAACAGGGAATGAAGAGACCCAGTACTTC. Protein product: CASSLQTGNEETQYF.

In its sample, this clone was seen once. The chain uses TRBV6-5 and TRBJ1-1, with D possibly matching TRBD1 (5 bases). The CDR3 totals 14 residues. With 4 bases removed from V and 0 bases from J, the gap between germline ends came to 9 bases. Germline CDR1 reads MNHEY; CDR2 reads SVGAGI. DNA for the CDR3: TGTGCCAGCAGTTCGACAGCAATGAACACTGAAGCTTTCTTT. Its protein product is CASSSTAMNTEAFF.

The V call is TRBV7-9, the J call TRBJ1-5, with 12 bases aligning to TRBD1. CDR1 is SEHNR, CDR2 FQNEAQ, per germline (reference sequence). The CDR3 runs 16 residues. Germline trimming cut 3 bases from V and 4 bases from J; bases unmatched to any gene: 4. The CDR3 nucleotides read TGTGCCAGCAGCTTTGGGGACAGGGGGCGTAATCAGCCCCAGCATTTT. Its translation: CASSFGDRGRNQPQHF.